Listed below are T cell receptor gamma chains from one sample, sequenced in a study of γδ T cells in repeated Plasmodium falciparum infection. TCRdb reprocessed the multiplex PCR reads using CATT. This table holds tens of thousands of gamma-chain clones, 1.4% found once. The sequenced sample consisted of gamma-delta T cells from blood. All receptors come from a pool of human donors (malaria-infected and uninfected, not separated). CDR3s include the opening cysteine and the closing phenylalanine or tryptophan. Clone size is given as how often the clone was seen (once, few, many) or a class if it is expanded.

V	size	J	DNA	CDR3
TRGV9	medium-sized	TRGJ1/TRGJ2	TGTGCCTTGTGGGAGGTCACTCTGTGGGACATTTATTATAAGAAACTCTTT	CALWEVTLWDIYYKKLF
TRGV4	many	TRGJ1/TRGJ2	TGTGCCACCTGGGATTACGCCGCCGGGGATTATAAGAAACTCTTT	CATWDYAAGDYKKLF
TRGV8	many	TRGJ1/TRGJ2	TGTGCCACCTGGGAACAGGATTATTATAAGAAACTCTTT	CATWEQDYYKKLF
TRGV9	many	TRGJ1/TRGJ2	TGTGCCTTGTGGGACTTATCCGGGGGTAAGAAACTCTTT	CALWDLSGGKKLF
TRGV4	many	TRGJP2	TGTGCCACCTGGGAGACCAGTAGTGATTGGATCAAGACGTTT	CATWETSSDWIKTF
TRGV9	medium-sized	TRGJ1/TRGJ2	TGTGCCTTGTGGGAGGAGACGAATTATTATAAGAAACTCTTT	CALWEETNYYKKLF
TRGV4	many	TRGJ1/TRGJ2	TGTGCCACTTCGGGCGGCTATAAGAAACTCTTT	CATSGGYKKLF
TRGV2	many	TRGJ1/TRGJ2	TGTGCCACCTGGGACGGGCCGGATTTGAAACTCTTT	CATWDGPDLKLF
TRGV9	medium-sized	TRGJP	TGTGCCTTGTGGGAGGCACACCAGGAGTTGGGCAAAAAAATCAAGGTATTT	CALWEAHQELGKKIKVF
TRGV3	many	TRGJ1/TRGJ2	TGTGCCACCTGGGACAGCCAGGCGATCAGTTATTATAAGAAACTCTTT	CATWDSQAISYYKKLF
TRGV9	many	TRGJP	TGTGCCTTGTGGAGTAGAGAGTTGGGCAAAAAAATCAAGGTATTT	CALWSRELGKKIKVF
TRGV9	many	TRGJP	TGTGCCTTGTGGGAGGCCACAAGAAGGTTGGGCAAAAAAATCAAGGTATTT	CALWEATRRLGKKIKVF
TRGV2	many	TRGJ1/TRGJ2	TGTGCCACCTGGGACGGGCCAACGAATTATTATAAGAAACTCTTT	CATWDGPTNYYKKLF
TRGV2	many	TRGJP1	TGTGCCACCTGGGACGGGCCTAGCGGTTGGTTCAAGATATTT	CATWDGPSGWFKIF
TRGV2	many	TRGJ1/TRGJ2	TGTGCCACCTGGGACGGGCTGGGCTATAAGAAACTCTTT	CATWDGLGYKKLF
TRGV4	many	TRGJ1/TRGJ2	TGTGCCACCTGGGATGGCCCCCCTTATTATTATAAGAAACTCTTT	CATWDGPPYYYKKLF
TRGV8	many	TRGJP1	TGTGCCACCAATTATACCACTGGTTGGTTCAAGATATTT	CATNYTTGWFKIF
TRGV3	many	TRGJ1/TRGJ2	TGTGCCACCTGGGACAGGCGGCCAATTTATTATAAGAAACTCTTT	CATWDRRPIYYKKLF
TRGV3	many	TRGJ1/TRGJ2	TGTGCCACCTGGGACTCAGCACGCGGGTTGTATAAGAAACTCTTT	CATWDSARGLYKKLF
TRGV5	many	TRGJ1/TRGJ2	TGTGCCACCTGGGACAGGCGGGAGAAACTCTTT	CATWDRREKLF
TRGV5	medium-sized	TRGJ1/TRGJ2	TGTGCCACCTGGGACAGCCCCATGGGTTATTATAAGAAACTCTTT	CATWDSPMGYYKKLF
TRGV2	many	TRGJ1/TRGJ2	TGTGCCACCTGGGACGGGCATGGTGTGAATTATTATAAGAAACTCTTT	CATWDGHGVNYYKKLF
TRGV8	many	TRGJP1	TGTGCCACCTGGTCCCCCACTGGTTGGTTCAAGATATTT	CATWSPTGWFKIF
TRGV9	many	TRGJ1/TRGJ2	TGTGCCTTGTGGGAGGTTCGAGATTATAAGAAACTCTTT	CALWEVRDYKKLF
TRGV2	many	TRGJ1/TRGJ2	TGTGCCACCTGGGACGGGCCCCCACATTTGGGGTATAAGAAACTCTTT	CATWDGPPHLGYKKLF
TRGV9	many	TRGJP	TGTGCCTTGTGGGAGGTGCTCGAGCAAGAGTTGGGCAAAAAAATCAAGGTATTT	CALWEVLEQELGKKIKVF
TRGV9	medium-sized	TRGJ1/TRGJ2	TGTGCCTTGTGGGAGGGACTAAATTATTATAAGAAACTCTTT	CALWEGLNYYKKLF
TRGV9	medium-sized	TRGJP2	TGTGCCTTGTGGGAGACTGATTGGATCAAGACGTTT	CALWETDWIKTF
TRGV9	medium-sized	TRGJP	TGTGCCTTGTGGGAGCTACCAACAGGGTTGGGCAAAAAAATCAAGGTATTT	CALWELPTGLGKKIKVF
TRGV5	many	TRGJ1/TRGJ2	TGTGCCACCTGGGACAGGCTGCTGGGTTATAAGAAACTCTTT	CATWDRLLGYKKLF
TRGV9	many	TRGJ1/TRGJ2	TGTGCCTTGTGGGAGGTGCAAGGGAATTATTATAAGAAACTCTTT	CALWEVQGNYYKKLF
TRGV3	many	TRGJ1/TRGJ2	TGTGCCACCTGGGACCTCAATTATAAGAAACTCTTT	CATWDLNYKKLF
TRGV8	many	TRGJ1/TRGJ2	TGTGCCACCTCCTGTTGTTATTATAAGAAACTCTTT	CATSCCYYKKLF
TRGV9	many	TRGJ1/TRGJ2	TGTGCCTTGTGGGAAGAGTATAAGAAACTCTTT	CALWEEYKKLF
TRGV2	many	TRGJP2	TGTGCCACCTGGGACGAGGGTAGTGATTGGATCAAGACGTTT	CATWDEGSDWIKTF
TRGV2	many	TRGJ1/TRGJ2	TGTGCCACCTGGGACCCTGATTATTATAAGAAACTCTTT	CATWDPDYYKKLF
TRGV9	medium-sized	TRGJ1/TRGJ2	TGTGCCTTGTGGGAGTATTATTATAAGAAACTCTTT	CALWEYYYKKLF
TRGV9	many	TRGJP	TGTGCCTTGTGGGAGGAGGAAAAACAAGAGTTGGGCAAAAAAATCAAGGTATTT	CALWEEEKQELGKKIKVF
TRGV9	many	TRGJ1/TRGJ2	TGTGCCTTTCCGAATTATTATAAGAAACTCTTT	CAFPNYYKKLF
TRGV5	many	TRGJP	TGTGCCACCTGGGACAGGCATTTGGGCAAAAAAATCAAGGTATTT	CATWDRHLGKKIKVF
TRGV4	many	TRGJ1/TRGJ2	TGTGCCACCTGGATAAGAAGTAAGAAACTCTTT	CATWIRSKKLF
TRGV2	many	TRGJ1/TRGJ2	TGTGCCACCTGGGAAGGGGGGTATTATAAGAAACTCTTT	CATWEGGYYKKLF
TRGV4	many	TRGJ1/TRGJ2	TGTGCCACCTGGGATGGGCGAGCGGATTATAAGAAACTCTTT	CATWDGRADYKKLF
TRGV8	many	TRGJ1/TRGJ2	TGTGCCACCTGGGACCCGGGGTTATATTATAAGAAACTCTTT	CATWDPGLYYKKLF
TRGV9	medium-sized	TRGJ1/TRGJ2	TGTGCCTTGTGGGAGGTGCGCTATTATAAGAAACTCTTT	CALWEVRYYKKLF
TRGV2	medium-sized	TRGJ1/TRGJ2	TGTGCCACCTGGGACGGGCAGGGAAAGAAACTCTTT	CATWDGQGKKLF